These 18 T cell receptor beta chains originate from one sample sequenced in a study of graft-versus-host responses after intestinal transplantation. Their antigens are not known. TCRdb keeps only in-frame clones here, not all; method: immunoSEQ multiplex PCR. The top ten hold around 0.5% of the sample, which has roughly 96,000 clones, about 91% seen once. The sequences come from unstimulated CD8+ T cells sorted from spleen or lymph node cells, collected before intestinal transplant. These receptors originate from a human donor who received an intestinal transplant.

This clone showed up just a few times. The chain joins TRBV6-5 to TRBJ1-3; D gene uncertain. The CDR3 is 14 residues long. Germline V gene lookup returns CDR1 MNHEY and CDR2 SVGAGI. V shed 6 bases and J shed 2 bases, with 11 bases lying between them. The CDR3 reads CASRLGRAGNTIYF. CDR3 bases: TGTGCCAGCAGACTGGGGAGGGCTGGAAACACCATATATTTT.

The chain joins TRBV7-9 to TRBJ2-1; 8 bases align to TRBD2. After removal of 5 bases from V and 1 base from J, the junction contained 10 bases not matched to a gene. Germline CDR1 and CDR2: SEHNR and FQNEAQ (reference sequence). The CDR3 consists of 17 residues. CDR3 region: CASSHRAAGGSYNEQFF. The CDR3 nucleotides are TGTGCCAGCAGCCATCGGGCGGCGGGAGGATCCTACAATGAGCAGTTCTTC. Full variable domain (outside the CDR3, taken from reference TRBV7-9 and TRBJ2-1): DTGVSQNPRHKITKRGQNVTFRCDPISEHNRLYWYRQTLGQGPEFLTYFQNEAQLEKSRLLSDRFSAERPKGSFSTLEIQRTEQGDSAMYLCASSHRAAGGSYNEQFFGPGTRLTVL.

CDR3 coding DNA: TGCAGCGTTGAAGATCGACAGAAGGGCAATGGCTACACCTTC. Its protein product is CSVEDRQKGNGYTF. The V gene is TRBV29-1, the J gene TRBJ1-2; D is perhaps TRBD1 (5 bases). Trimming stripped 0 bases from V and 6 bases from J, with 14 bases between. This CDR3 spans 14 amino acids. Per the germline V gene, CDR1 is SQVTM and CDR2 is ANQGSEA.

CDR3 sequence reads: CASSYGQNYTF. The CDR3 nucleotides read TGTGCCAGCAGTTACGGGCAGAACTACACCTTC. The chain links TRBV6-6 to TRBJ1-2, with D uncertain. Trimming took 2 bases from V and 10 from J, leaving 8 bases between them. Germline CDR1 and CDR2: MNHNY and SVGAGI (reference sequence). CDR3 length equals 11 residues.

The chain couples TRBV30 to TRBJ2-7; 8 bases fit TRBD2. The junction had 3 bases not matched to a gene; V was cut back by 5 bases and J by 0 bases. Germline V lookup: CDR1 GTSNPN, CDR2 SVGIG (reference sequence). The CDR3 contains 13 residues. The CDR3 nucleotides read TGTGCCTGGGCGGGAGGACTCTCCTACGAGCAGTACTTC. Translation gives CAWAGGLSYEQYF.

The table lists this clone with a count of one. The genes are TRBV7-2 and TRBJ2-7, with TRBD2 matching over 7 bases. The J segment lost 2 bases and the V segment lost 3 bases, leaving 1 base of the junction unmatched. The CDR3 has 13 amino acids. The germline CDR1 and CDR2 sequences are SGHTA and FQGNSA. The CDR3 loop is CASSFSGAYEQYF. Here the CDR3 DNA reads TGTGCCAGCAGCTTCAGCGGGGCCTACGAGCAGTACTTC.

V gene TRBV9 combines with J gene TRBJ1-5; TRBD1 matches at 8 bases. This CDR3 spans 14 amino acids. Germline loops: CDR1 SGDLS, CDR2 YYNGEE. V shed 4 bases, J shed 6 bases, and the junction held 6 bases outside the gene matches. In nucleotides, the CDR3 is TGTGCCAGCAGCCACGGACAGGGCGGTCAGCCCCAGCATTTT. Its translation: CASSHGQGGQPQHF.

The chain is built from TRBV28 and TRBJ1-1, with D maybe TRBD1 (5 bases). Germline lookup yields CDR1 MDHEN and CDR2 SYDVKM. The CDR3 covers 15 residues. V shed 2 bases and J shed 1 base, with 11 bases lying between them. The CDR3 reads CASSLPPTGNTEAFF. CDR3 in DNA: TGTGCCAGCAGTTTACCCCCCACAGGGAACACTGAAGCTTTCTTT.

CDR3 residues: CASSQGSRLAGTDTQYF. CDR3 DNA: TGCGCCAGCAGCCAAGGGAGCCGACTAGCGGGCACAGATACGCAGTATTTT. This chain uses TRBV4-3 with TRBJ2-3, with 9 positions matching TRBD2. Germline assignment: CDR1 LGHNA and CDR2 YSLEER. CDR3 length: 17 residues. The ends lost 1 base at V and 1 base at J; junction bases unmatched: 6.

The chain has TRBV15 and TRBJ2-7; 7 nucleotides match TRBD1. The V gene's germline CDR1 is LNHNV and CDR2 YYDKDF (reference sequence). This CDR3 contains 15 residues. V lost 5 bases to trimming and J lost 2 bases; unmatched junction nucleotides: 9. Here the CDR3 DNA reads TGTGCCACCAGCCCGGACCGGGACAGCGCCTACGAGCAGTACTTC. Amino acid sequence: CATSPDRDSAYEQYF.

The V call is TRBV15, the J call TRBJ1-5; tentative D call: TRBD1 (5 bases). Germline loops: CDR1 LNHNV, CDR2 YYDKDF (reference sequence). With 5 bases removed from V and 0 bases from J, the gap between germline ends came to 17 bases. This CDR3 comprises 17 residues. The CDR3 region is CATSAGVSGASNQPQHF. The CDR3, as DNA: TGTGCCACCAGCGCGGGGGTCAGTGGGGCTAGCAATCAGCCCCAGCATTTT. Full variable domain (outside the CDR3, taken from reference TRBV15 and TRBJ1-5): DAMVIQNPRYQVTQFGKPVTLSCSQTLNHNVMYWYQQKSSQAPKLLFHYYDKDFNNEADTPDNFQSRRPNTSFCFLDIRSPGLGDTAMYLCATSAGVSGASNQPQHFGDGTRLSIL.

Worth noting for this clone: At the DNA level, this CDR3 is encoded by other sequences in the same sample as well. The chain couples TRBV10-3 to TRBJ2-1, with D possibly matching TRBD2 (6 bases). CDR1 and CDR2 from the germline V gene are ENHRY and SYGVKD. V gave up 2 bases and J gave up 9 bases, with 14 bases separating them. The CDR3 spans 14 residues. CDR3 nucleotide sequence: TGTGCCATCAGTGAGGGGCTGATGGAGGGTGAGCAGTTCTTC. Translating it yields CAISEGLMEGEQFF.

Comment on this clone: Other DNA sequences from this sample encode an identical CDR3 as well. This chain links TRBV9 with TRBJ2-5; D is perhaps TRBD2 (6 bases). The CDR3 has 14 amino acids. CDR1 and CDR2 (germline): SGDLS, YYNGEE. Trimming removed 0 bases at V and 5 bases at J, with 11 bases between. In nucleotides, the CDR3 is TGTGCCAGCAGCGTAGAAGGGGCGGGGGAGACCCAGTACTTC. Its translation is CASSVEGAGETQYF.

Here the CDR3 DNA reads TGCGCCAGCAGCCAAGATCGGACAGGGGATGAAGCTTTCTTT. It encodes CASSQDRTGDEAFF. The V and J genes are TRBV4-3 and TRBJ1-1; TRBD1 aligns across 9 bases. Unmatched junction bases numbered 3, after V lost 0 bases and J lost 7 bases. The CDR3 loop spans 14 amino acids. Germline lookup yields CDR1 LGHNA and CDR2 YSLEER.

J is TRBJ1-1 and V is TRBV5-1; 9 bases are a match to TRBD1. CDR3 length: 16 amino acids. Germline assignment: CDR1 SGHRS and CDR2 YFSETQ. J lost 4 bases, V lost 4 bases, and 11 bases had no gene match. The CDR3 DNA reads as TGCGCCAGCAGCCCGACACAGGGGGCGGGTGGCACTGAAGCTTTCTTT. Amino acid sequence: CASSPTQGAGGTEAFF.

This clone was picked up a small number of times. This sequence joins TRBV6-5 and TRBJ1-2, with a tentative D call TRBD1 (5 bases). This CDR3 spans 12 amino acids. With 5 bases removed from V and 5 bases from J, the gap between germline ends came to 9 bases. Germline CDR1 MNHEY, CDR2 SVGAGI. The CDR3 loop reads CASSAGLYGYTF. The CDR3 DNA sequence: TGTGCCAGCAGTGCGGGACTTTATGGCTACACCTTC.

This chain uses TRBV4-1 with TRBJ1-5, with TRBD1 matching 7 bases. The CDR3 is 17 residues long. After removal of 0 bases from V and 4 bases from J, the junction contained 9 bases not matched to a gene. Germline loops: CDR1 MGHRA, CDR2 YSYEKL. CDR3 in amino acids: CASSQEEGWTGNQPQHF. For the CDR3, the DNA is TGCGCCAGCAGCCAAGAAGAGGGTTGGACAGGAAATCAGCCCCAGCATTTT.

This clone was recorded only once. The chain carries TRBV5-1 and TRBJ1-2; D gene ambiguous. The length of the CDR3 is 14 residues. Looked up from germline, CDR1 is SGHRS and CDR2 is YFSETQ. The germline V and J ends were trimmed by 2 bases and 1 base, with 9 bases remaining between them. CDR3 in amino acids: CASSFRGLNYGYTF. In nucleotides, the CDR3 is TGCGCCAGCAGCTTCCGCGGCCTTAACTATGGCTACACCTTC.